Given below is one T cell receptor beta chain in context. Its cognate antigen is unknown. The PCR ran on 60 Vbeta and 13 Jbeta primers. Assay: immunoSEQ multiplex PCR; the TCRdb copy retains only in-frame clones and omits some. The sample gives about 130,000 clones, roughly 80% of which show up once; 1% is in the top ten. These data originate in a study of cytomegalovirus exposure and HLA in healthy donors. Findings and limits, study-wide: In terms of immune exposure information, only CMV serostatus was available. On later analysis, the bulk of CMV-associated TCR beta chains appeared to be HLA-restricted.

Germline CDR1 and CDR2: MGHDK and SYGVNS. CDR3 length: 13 amino acids. Trimming left V 3 bases short and J 7 bases short, with 12 bases between. The chain carries TRBV25-1 and TRBJ1-1, with D maybe TRBD1 (5 bases). Sequencing was performed on PBMCs. The receptor comes from a man aged 40-55 years in good health and CMV-seronegative. CDR3 in amino acids: CASSEQLQGEAFF. CDR3 DNA: TGTGCCAGCAGTGAGCAGTTGCAGGGTGAAGCTTTCTTT.